This section outlines one TCR beta chain sequence together with its context. This specimen comes from a study of blood T cell repertoires in COVID-19. Libraries were prepared by immunoSEQ multiplex PCR; TCRdb keeps only in-frame clonotypes and omits some of them. This repertoire shows more than 250,000 clones, around nine tenths found once; its top ten account for approximately 6%. V lost 4 bases and J 5 bases, leaving 18 bases between the germline ends. This CDR3 spans 15 amino acids. Germline CDR1 and CDR2: SQVTM and ANQGSEA. This chain joins TRBV29-1 and TRBJ2-1; D is perhaps TRBD2 (7 bases). This receptor was taken from a woman between 40 and 50 years old who had recovered from COVID-19. The source material was PBMCs or T cells enriched from blood (not recorded which). The CDR3 sequence is CSVGRPPGGHNEQFF. In DNA, the CDR3 is TGCAGCGTTGGCCGACCTCCCGGGGGGCACAATGAGCAGTTCTTC.